This T cell receptor (beta chain) came from a study of OX40 agonist ivuxolimab in advanced cancers. Findings and caveats of the study: Some of the nonresponding patients also showed low levels of normalized T-cell clonal expansion. Clonal expansion among partial responders at 0.1-3.0 mg/kg ranked near the lowest.

Sequencing was performed with immunoSEQ multiplex PCR; in TCRdb, only in-frame clones are kept and a portion is missing. The sample has fewer than 80,000 clones; 80% to 90% are singletons. Germline CDR1 MNHNS, CDR2 SASEGT. After removal of 4 bases from V and 0 bases from J, the junction contained 0 bases not matched to a gene. The CDR3 has 15 residues. Remarks on this clone: Its cognate antigen is unknown.

V is TRBV6-1 and J is TRBJ1-5; TRBD1 matches at 10 bases. This TCR came from an adult with an advanced solid tumor such as melanoma, head and neck, liver or kidney cancer. The sequenced sample was CD4+ or CD8+ T cells sorted from blood, obtained in a trial of the OX40 agonist ivuxolimab. The CDR3 spells CASSGQGASNQPQHF. CDR3 DNA sequence: TGTGCCAGCAGTGGACAGGGGGCTAGCAATCAGCCCCAGCATTTT.